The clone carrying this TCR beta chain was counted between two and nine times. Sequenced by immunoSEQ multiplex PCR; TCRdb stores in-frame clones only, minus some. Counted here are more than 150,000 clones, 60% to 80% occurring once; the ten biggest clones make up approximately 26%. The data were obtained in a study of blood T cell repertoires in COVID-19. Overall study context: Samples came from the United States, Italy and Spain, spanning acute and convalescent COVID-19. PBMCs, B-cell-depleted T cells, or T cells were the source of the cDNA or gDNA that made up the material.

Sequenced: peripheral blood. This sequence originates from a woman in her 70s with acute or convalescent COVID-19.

The CDR3 sequence: CAWSRLAGRLAHNEQFF. In DNA, the CDR3 is TGTGCCTGGAGCCGACTAGCGGGTCGCCTCGCCCACAATGAGCAGTTCTTC. This chain uses TRBV30 with TRBJ2-1, with 10 bases that match TRBD2. V shed 3 bases, J shed 5 bases, and the junction held 13 bases outside the gene matches. The CDR3 has 17 residues. CDR1 is GTSNPN, CDR2 SVGIG, per germline (reference sequence).